These T cell receptor beta chains were read from a single sample in a study of CD8 T cells in ankylosing spondylitis. MiXCR was run by TCRdb on the 5' RACE reads, yielding one entry per CDR3 protein. The table lists about 320,000 distinct CDR3 sequences, approximately 10% of them singletons. The sequencing sample was made of blood, either unsorted or a sorted T cell fraction (not recorded which). The receptors come from a female donor with ankylosing spondylitis or in good health (not recorded which). CDR3s include the opening cysteine and the closing phenylalanine or tryptophan. The D gene is left open where the match is weak. The listing skips clone size in some rows; elsewhere it reads once, few, many or a size class.

CASSWGQAVSQPQHF	TGTGCCAGCAGCTGGGGACAGGCGGTTAGTCAGCCCCAGCATTTT	TRBV7-8	TRBD1	TRBJ1-5	many
CASSYPPSGWPGELFF	TGTGCCAGCAGTTACCCACCGTCGGGGTGGCCCGGGGAGCTGTTTTTT	TRBV6-2/TRBV6-3	-	TRBJ2-2	many
CASSPSGNGELFF	TGCGCCAGCAGCCCATCGGGGAACGGGGAGCTGTTTTTT	TRBV5-1	-	TRBJ2-2	many
CASSPRSQERETQYF	TGTGCCAGCTCACCACGGTCCCAAGAACGGGAGACCCAGTACTTC	TRBV18	-	TRBJ2-5	-
CAISSYRGLSYEQYF	TGTGCCATCAGTTCATATCGGGGCCTCTCCTACGAGCAGTACTTC	TRBV10-3	-	TRBJ2-7	large
CATSRELNSNQPQHF	TGTGCCACCAGCAGAGAACTGAATAGCAATCAGCCCCAGCATTTT	TRBV15	-	TRBJ1-5	many
CASRPRGGGGELFF	TGTGCCAGCAGGCCCCGGGGAGGGGGCGGGGAGCTGTTTTTT	TRBV5-5	-	TRBJ2-2	-
CASSFRGAHTEAFF	TGTGCCAGCAGTTTTCGGGGGGCCCACACTGAAGCTTTCTTT	TRBV27	-	TRBJ1-1	many
CASSSWGVNIQYF	TGTGCCAGCAGCTCCTGGGGGGTGAACATTCAGTACTTC	TRBV13	-	TRBJ2-4	-
CAIQGEYSNTGELFF	TGTGCCATCCAGGGGGAGTATTCGAACACCGGGGAGCTGTTTTTT	TRBV10-3	TRBD1	TRBJ2-2	many
CASSSQHIQVSTDTQYF	TGTGCCAGCAGTTCTCAACACATTCAAGTAAGCACAGATACGCAGTATTTT	TRBV7-2	-	TRBJ2-3	-
CASSSISGRSSDTQYF	TGTGCCAGCAGTTCTATAAGCGGGAGGTCCTCAGATACGCAGTATTTT	TRBV6-5	TRBD2	TRBJ2-3	many
CSASPAGDEQFF	TGCAGTGCTAGCCCAGCGGGGGATGAGCAGTTCTTC	TRBV20-1	TRBD2	TRBJ2-1	-
CASSRPESSETQYF	TGCGCCAGCAGCAGGCCAGAAAGCTCAGAGACCCAGTACTTC	TRBV5-1	-	TRBJ2-5	many
CASSWTSGSYEQYF	TGCGCCAGCAGCTGGACTAGCGGATCCTACGAGCAGTACTTC	TRBV5-1	TRBD2	TRBJ2-7	-
CASSLSGQRVSYEQYF	TGTGCCAGCAGTTTATCGGGCCAGCGGGTTTCCTACGAGCAGTACTTC	TRBV27	-	TRBJ2-7	few
CAWSVLGGANIQYF	TGTGCCTGGAGTGTACTGGGGGGGGCGAACATTCAGTACTTC	TRBV30	-	TRBJ2-4	few